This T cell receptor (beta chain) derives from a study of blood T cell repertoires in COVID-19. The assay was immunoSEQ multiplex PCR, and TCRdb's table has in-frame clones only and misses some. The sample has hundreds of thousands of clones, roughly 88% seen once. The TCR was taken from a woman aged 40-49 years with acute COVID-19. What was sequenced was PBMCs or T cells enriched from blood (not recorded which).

CDR3 loop: CSVEGRELSTDTQYF. As DNA, the CDR3 is TGCAGCGTTGAAGGACGGGAATTAAGCACAGATACGCAGTATTTT. The chain links TRBV29-1 to TRBJ2-3; the D gene is possibly TRBD2 (5 bases). The germline V and J ends were trimmed by 1 base and 0 bases, with 11 bases remaining between them. CDR3 length: 15 amino acids. The germline V gene encodes CDR1 SQVTM and CDR2 ANQGSEA.